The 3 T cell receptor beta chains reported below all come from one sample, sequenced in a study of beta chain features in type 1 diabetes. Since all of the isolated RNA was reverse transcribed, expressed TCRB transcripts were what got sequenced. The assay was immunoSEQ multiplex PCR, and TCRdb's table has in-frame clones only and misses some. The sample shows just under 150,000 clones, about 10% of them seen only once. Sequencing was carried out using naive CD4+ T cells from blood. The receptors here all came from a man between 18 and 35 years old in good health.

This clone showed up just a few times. CDR3 in amino acids: CASSEGTGYEQYF. CDR3 nucleotides: TGTGCCAGCAGTGAAGGGACAGGCTACGAGCAGTACTTC. This chain uses TRBV2 with TRBJ2-7, with 7 bases that match TRBD1. Trimming removed 1 base from V and 3 bases from J; junction bases left unmatched: 0. Germline loops: CDR1 SNHLY, CDR2 FYNNEI. This CDR3 is built from 13 residues.

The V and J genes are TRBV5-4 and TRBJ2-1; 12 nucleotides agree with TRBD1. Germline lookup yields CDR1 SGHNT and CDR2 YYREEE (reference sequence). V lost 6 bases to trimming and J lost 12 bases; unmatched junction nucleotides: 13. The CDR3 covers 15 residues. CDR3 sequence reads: CASNLNGTGGVRQFF. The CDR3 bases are TGTGCCAGCAACCTTAACGGGACAGGGGGCGTCCGGCAGTTCTTC.

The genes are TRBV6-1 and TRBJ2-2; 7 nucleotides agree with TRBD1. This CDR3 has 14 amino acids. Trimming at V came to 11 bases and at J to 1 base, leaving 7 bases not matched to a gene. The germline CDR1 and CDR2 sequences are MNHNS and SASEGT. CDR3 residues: CAARGQLNTGELFF. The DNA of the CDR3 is TGTGCCGCAAGGGGACAGTTGAACACCGGGGAGCTGTTTTTT.